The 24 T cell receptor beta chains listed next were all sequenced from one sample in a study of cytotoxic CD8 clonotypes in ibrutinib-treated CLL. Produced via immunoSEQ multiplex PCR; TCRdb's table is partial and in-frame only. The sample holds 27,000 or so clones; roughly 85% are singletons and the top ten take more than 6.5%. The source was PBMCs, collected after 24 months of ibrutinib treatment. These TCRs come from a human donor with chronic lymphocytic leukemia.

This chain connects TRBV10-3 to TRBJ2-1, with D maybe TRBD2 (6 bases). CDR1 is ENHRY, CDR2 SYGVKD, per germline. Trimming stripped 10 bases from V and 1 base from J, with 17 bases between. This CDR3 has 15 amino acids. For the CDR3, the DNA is TGTGCCACCTCCCCCAGGGACTCTTCCTACAATGAGCAGTTCTTC. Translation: CATSPRDSSYNEQFF.

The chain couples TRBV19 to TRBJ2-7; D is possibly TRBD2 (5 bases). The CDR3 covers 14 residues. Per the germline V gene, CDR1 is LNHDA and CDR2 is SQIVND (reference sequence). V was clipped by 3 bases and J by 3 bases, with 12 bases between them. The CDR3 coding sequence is TGTGCCAGTAGTATGATGGGAGAGGGCTACGAGCAGTACTTC. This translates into CASSMMGEGYEQYF.

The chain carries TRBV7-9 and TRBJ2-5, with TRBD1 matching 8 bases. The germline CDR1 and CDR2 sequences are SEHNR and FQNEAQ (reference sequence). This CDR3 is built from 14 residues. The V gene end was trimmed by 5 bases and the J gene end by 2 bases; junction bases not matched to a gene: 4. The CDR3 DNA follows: TGTGCCAGCAGCCGCGGACAGGGACAAGAGACCCAGTACTTC. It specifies CASSRGQGQETQYF.

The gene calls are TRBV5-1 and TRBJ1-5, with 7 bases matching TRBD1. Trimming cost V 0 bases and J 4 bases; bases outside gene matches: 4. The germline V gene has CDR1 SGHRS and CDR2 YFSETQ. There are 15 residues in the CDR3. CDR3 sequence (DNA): TGCGCCAGCAGCTTGGAAGGGACAGAAAATCAGCCCCAGCATTTT. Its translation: CASSLEGTENQPQHF. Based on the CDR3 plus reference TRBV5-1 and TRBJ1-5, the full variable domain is KAGVTQTPRYLIKTRGQQVTLSCSPISGHRSVSWYQQTPGQGLQFLFEYFSETQRNKGNFPGRFSGRQFSNSRSEMNVSTLELGDSALYLCASSLEGTENQPQHFGDGTRLSIL.

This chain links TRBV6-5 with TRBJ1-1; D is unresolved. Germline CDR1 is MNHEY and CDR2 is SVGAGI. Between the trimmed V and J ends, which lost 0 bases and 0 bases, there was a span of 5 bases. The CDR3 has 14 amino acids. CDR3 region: CASSYSDMNTEAFF. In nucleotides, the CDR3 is TGTGCCAGCAGTTACTCTGATATGAACACTGAAGCTTTCTTT.

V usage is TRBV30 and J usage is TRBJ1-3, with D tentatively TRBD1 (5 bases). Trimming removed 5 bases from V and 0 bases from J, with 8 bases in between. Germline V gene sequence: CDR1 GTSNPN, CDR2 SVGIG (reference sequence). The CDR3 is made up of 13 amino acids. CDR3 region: CAWDSNSGNTIYF. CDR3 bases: TGTGCCTGGGACAGCAACTCTGGAAACACCATATATTTT.

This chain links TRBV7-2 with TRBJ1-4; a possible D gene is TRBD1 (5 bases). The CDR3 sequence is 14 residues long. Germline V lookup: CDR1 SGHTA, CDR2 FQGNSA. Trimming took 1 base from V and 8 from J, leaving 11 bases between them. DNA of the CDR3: TGTGCCAGCAGCTTAGGGCAGGGTGGCGAAAAACTGTTTTTT. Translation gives CASSLGQGGEKLFF.

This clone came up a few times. CDR3 sequence: CASSLWVSTDTQYF. CDR3 coding DNA: TGCGCCAGCAGCTTGTGGGTTAGCACAGATACGCAGTATTTT. V and J are TRBV5-1 and TRBJ2-3; D is unclear. Trimming pared 1 base from V and 0 bases from J, leaving 6 bases between. The germline CDR1 and CDR2 sequences are SGHRS and YFSETQ. This CDR3 comprises 14 residues.

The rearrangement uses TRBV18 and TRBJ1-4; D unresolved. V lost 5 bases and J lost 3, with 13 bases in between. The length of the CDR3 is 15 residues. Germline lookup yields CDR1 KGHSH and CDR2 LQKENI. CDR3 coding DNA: TGTGCCAGCTCAGCAGACCCGGTCGCTAATGAAAAACTGTTTTTT. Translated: CASSADPVANEKLFF.

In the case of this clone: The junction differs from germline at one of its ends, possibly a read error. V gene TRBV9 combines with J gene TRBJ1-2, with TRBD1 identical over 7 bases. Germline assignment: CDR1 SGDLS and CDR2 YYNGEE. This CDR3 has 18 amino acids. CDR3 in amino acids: CARRGTGTGAIVGDGYTF. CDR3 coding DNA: TGTGCCCGCAGGGGGACCGGGACTGGGGCAATTGTCGGGGATGGCTACACCTTC.

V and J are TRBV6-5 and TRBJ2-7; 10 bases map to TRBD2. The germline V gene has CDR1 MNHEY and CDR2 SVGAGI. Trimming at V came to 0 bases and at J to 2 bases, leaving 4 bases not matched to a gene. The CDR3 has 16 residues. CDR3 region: CASSYSGSGGAYEQYF. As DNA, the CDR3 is TGTGCCAGCAGTTACTCTGGGAGCGGGGGGGCCTACGAGCAGTACTTC.

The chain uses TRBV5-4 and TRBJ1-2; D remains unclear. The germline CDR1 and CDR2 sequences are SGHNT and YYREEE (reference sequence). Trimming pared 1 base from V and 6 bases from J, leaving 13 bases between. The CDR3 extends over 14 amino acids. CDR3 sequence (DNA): TGTGCCAGCAGCTTGTGGCAGACCCTCAATGGCTACACCTTC. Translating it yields CASSLWQTLNGYTF.

The CDR3 DNA reads as TGTGCCAGCAGCTTGGAAGGAGCGATAGGCACAGATACGCAGTATTTT. It yields the protein CASSLEGAIGTDTQYF. This chain uses TRBV5-4 with TRBJ2-3; D is unclear. Deletions cut 0 bases from V and 1 base from J, with 12 bases between. The germline V gene has CDR1 SGHNT and CDR2 YYREEE (reference sequence). This CDR3 region has 16 residues.

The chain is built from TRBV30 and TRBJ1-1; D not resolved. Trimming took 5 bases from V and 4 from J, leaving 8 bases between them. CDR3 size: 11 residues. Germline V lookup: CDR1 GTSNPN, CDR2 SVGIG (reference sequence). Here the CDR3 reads CAWGLGTEAFF. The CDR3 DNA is TGTGCCTGGGGGCTGGGCACTGAAGCTTTCTTT.

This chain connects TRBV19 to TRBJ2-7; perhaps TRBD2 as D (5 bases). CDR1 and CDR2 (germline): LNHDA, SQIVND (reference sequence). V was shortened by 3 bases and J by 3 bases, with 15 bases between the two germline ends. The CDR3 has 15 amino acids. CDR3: CASSIGNPGNYEQYF. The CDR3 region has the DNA TGTGCCAGTAGTATCGGAAACCCGGGAAACTACGAGCAGTACTTC.

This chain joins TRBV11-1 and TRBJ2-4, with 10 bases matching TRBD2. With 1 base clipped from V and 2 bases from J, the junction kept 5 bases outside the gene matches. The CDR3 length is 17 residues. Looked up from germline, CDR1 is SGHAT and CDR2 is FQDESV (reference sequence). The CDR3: CASSLERGGNPKNIQYF. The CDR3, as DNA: TGTGCCAGCAGCTTAGAGCGGGGGGGGAACCCCAAAAACATTCAGTACTTC.

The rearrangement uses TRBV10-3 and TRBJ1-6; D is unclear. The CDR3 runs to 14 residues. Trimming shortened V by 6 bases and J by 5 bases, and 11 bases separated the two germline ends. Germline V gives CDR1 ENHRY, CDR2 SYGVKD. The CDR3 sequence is CAISESRDNSPLHF. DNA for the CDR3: TGTGCCATCAGCGAAAGTAGGGATAATTCACCCCTCCACTTT.

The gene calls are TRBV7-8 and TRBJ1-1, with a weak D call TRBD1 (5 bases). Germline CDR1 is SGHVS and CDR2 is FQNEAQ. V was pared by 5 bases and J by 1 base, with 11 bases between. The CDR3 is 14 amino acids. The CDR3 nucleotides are TGTGCCAGCAGCCGAGGACACTCGAACACTGAAGCTTTCTTT. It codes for CASSRGHSNTEAFF.

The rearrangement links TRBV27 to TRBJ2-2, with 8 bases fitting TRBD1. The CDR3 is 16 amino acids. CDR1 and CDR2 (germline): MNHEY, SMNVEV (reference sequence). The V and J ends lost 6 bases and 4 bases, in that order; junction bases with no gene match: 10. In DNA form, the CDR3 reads TGTGCCAGCAGAAGAGGTCGGACAGGGCGCACCGGGGAGCTGTTTTTT. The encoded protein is CASRRGRTGRTGELFF.

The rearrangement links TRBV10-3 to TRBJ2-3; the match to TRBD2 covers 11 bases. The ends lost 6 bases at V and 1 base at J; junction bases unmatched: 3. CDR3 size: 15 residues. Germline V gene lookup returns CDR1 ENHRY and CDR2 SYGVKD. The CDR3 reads CAIRPLAGGTDTQYF. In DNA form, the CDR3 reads TGTGCCATCAGGCCACTAGCGGGGGGCACAGATACGCAGTATTTT.

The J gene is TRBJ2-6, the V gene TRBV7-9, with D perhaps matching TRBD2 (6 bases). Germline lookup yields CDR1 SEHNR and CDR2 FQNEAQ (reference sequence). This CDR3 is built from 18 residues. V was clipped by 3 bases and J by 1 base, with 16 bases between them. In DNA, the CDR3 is TGTGCCAGCAGCTTTAAGGCGGGGTGGGGTTCTGGGGCCAACGTCCTGACTTTC. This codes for CASSFKAGWGSGANVLTF.

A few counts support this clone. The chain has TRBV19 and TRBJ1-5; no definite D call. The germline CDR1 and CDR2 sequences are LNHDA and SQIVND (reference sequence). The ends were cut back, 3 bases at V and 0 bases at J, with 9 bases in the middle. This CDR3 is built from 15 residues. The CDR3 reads CASSMGRLSNQPQHF. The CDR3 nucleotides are TGTGCCAGTAGTATGGGCCGTCTTAGCAATCAGCCCCAGCATTTT.

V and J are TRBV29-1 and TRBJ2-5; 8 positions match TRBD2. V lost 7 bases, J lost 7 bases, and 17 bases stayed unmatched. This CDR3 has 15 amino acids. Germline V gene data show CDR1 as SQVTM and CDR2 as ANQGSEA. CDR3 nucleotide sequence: TGCAGCGCCCTCACCGGGACTAGAAGAAGCGGGACCCAGTACTTC. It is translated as CSALTGTRRSGTQYF.

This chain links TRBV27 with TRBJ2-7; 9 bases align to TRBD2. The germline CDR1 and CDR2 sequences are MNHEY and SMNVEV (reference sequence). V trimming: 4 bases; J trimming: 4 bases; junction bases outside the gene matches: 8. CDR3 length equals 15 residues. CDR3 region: CASSYAGGPIYEQYF. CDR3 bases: TGTGCCAGCAGTTACGCGGGGGGGCCTATTTACGAGCAGTACTTC.